The entry below describes one T cell receptor (beta chain). Its antigen is unidentified. Unstimulated Tregs (CD4+CD25+CD127-) and CD4+CD25- non-Tregs were sorted from PBMCs. V dropped 7 bases and J dropped 5 bases, with 19 bases sitting between them. In germline, CDR1 is SQVTM, CDR2 ANQGSEA. This CDR3 is 14 amino acids long. These data belong to a study of Tregs in tolerant kidney transplant recipients. Study-level findings and limits: For some patients, primers changed over time, blocking nucleotide-level comparison. The small number of patients limits these findings pending further validation.

The data were produced by immunoSEQ multiplex PCR, yet TCRdb's version contains in-frame clones alone and is incomplete. The repertoire holds about 94,000 clones, with 93% as singletons. The clonotype was recovered from a human donor who received a combined kidney and bone marrow transplant. The sequences come from CD4+ T cells from blood, collected before the transplant. The gene calls are TRBV29-1 and TRBJ2-3; perhaps TRBD1 as D (7 bases). The CDR3 nucleotides are TGCAGCGGGAGGGGCACAGGGGTGATAGATACGCAGTATTTT. Translated: CSGRGTGVIDTQYF.